The 2 T cell receptor beta chains below all came from one sample that was sequenced in a study of radiotherapy plus CTLA-4 blockade in lung cancer. Generated by immunoSEQ multiplex PCR, the TCRdb table keeps only in-frame clones and is missing some. This table holds roughly 70,000 clones, around 86% found once. The specimen comprised peripheral blood, sampled from a patient treated with radiotherapy plus ipilimumab. The source is a human donor with non-small cell lung cancer that progressed on radiotherapy plus ipilimumab.

The rearrangement uses TRBV19 and TRBJ1-5; 7 nucleotides line up with TRBD1. Germline lookup yields CDR1 LNHDA and CDR2 SQIVND (reference sequence). V gave up 11 bases and J gave up 0 bases; unmatched junction bases: 13. CDR3 size: 16 residues. CDR3: CASSTGQLYSNQPQHF. The CDR3 coding sequence is TGTGCCTCCTCAACGGGACAGCTATATAGCAATCAGCCCCAGCATTTT.

The rearrangement joins TRBV6-1 to TRBJ2-7; 7 bases agree with TRBD1. This CDR3 contains 15 residues. V trimming: 6 bases; J trimming: 0 bases; junction bases outside the gene matches: 8. Germline CDR1 and CDR2: MNHNS and SASEGT. The CDR3 is CASSGTERGSYEQYV. In DNA form, the CDR3 reads TGTGCCAGCAGCGGGACAGAAAGAGGCTCCTACGAGCAGTACGTC.